The T cell receptor beta chain described here comes from a study of blood T cell repertoires in COVID-19 (dated by TCRdb to 2020 to 2021). A note on the overall study: Samples from collaborators originated in the United States, Italy and Spain and spanned both the acute and convalescent phases of COVID-19. The material from the prospective study consisted of cDNA or gDNA derived from T cells, B-cell-depleted T cells, or PBMCs. The dataset comprised deeply sampled blood TCRbeta repertoires from subjects exposed to, actively infected with, or recovered from COVID-19. A freely available public database, intended as a resource for researchers studying the immune response to SARS-CoV-2, is where the repertoires were released. The samples were drawn from the first 160 participants of the ongoing ImmuneRACE study and from 950 to 1,500 subjects provided by 6 global collaborators. A de-identified subject ID, COVID-19 status, age in years and sex were almost always included in the sample metadata. Where HLA class I and class II types were available, the types were taken from metadata supplied by the sample provider, not from assay-based typing. What the study reported, not specific to this receptor: How much clinical and demographic metadata was included differed by source and by participant, and the metadata was provided uncurated.

TCRbeta CDR3 regions were amplified from genomic DNA by means of the immunoSEQ Assay, a bias-controlled multiplex PCR. Regarding the original processing steps: The number of nucleated cells in each sample was estimated by amplification of reference gene primers within the assay. To quantify the absolute abundance of each unique TCRbeta CDR3 rearrangement, sequence reads were collapsed and filtered. Productive Simpson clonality was computed per sample as the square root of Simpson's diversity index over productive rearrangements. The source is immuneACCESS, and TCRdb retained only in-frame sequences with V and J called. Part of the clones is not carried over; for the studies checked, unresolved V genes explain less than half of this, and the remainder is unexplained. That table gives V, J and clone size, and the DNA gave D and trimming. Present in this sample are more than 300,000 clones, 80% to 90% of which were seen just once. The top ten constitute roughly 6.3% of the sample.

In Seattle, one collaborating source enrolled patients while the infection was active and tracked those patients longitudinally over the course of disease. Collaborating institutions collected whole blood in K2EDTA tubes following their own protocols. For TCRbeta analysis, collaborators shipped samples as frozen whole blood, isolated PBMCs, or DNA extracted from either of those sample types. The V end gives up 4 bases and the J end 1 base, leaving 5 bases in the junction not matched to a gene. The CDR3 starts with the cysteine, ends with the phenylalanine, and has 15 residues. CDR3 DNA is the only sequence kept; it has 45 bases, read in frame from the first base. From a lookup of the germline V gene (reference sequence), CDR1 and CDR2 are LGHDT and YNNKEL. As concerns this clone: Its antigen remains undetermined. No clone much larger than this one lies a single base away; base qualities are absent.

This clonotype was sampled from a woman aged 45-65 years with COVID-19, enrolled during active disease. The V gene is TRBV3-1 (or the pseudogene TRBV3-2) and the J gene is TRBJ2-3; 7 bases in between match TRBD2. Sequencing used peripheral blood. The encoded CDR3 is CASSLGLAGTDTQYF. The nucleotide sequence is given as TGTGCCAGCAGCCTTGGGCTAGCGGGCACAGATACGCAGTATTTT.